A single sample is the source of the 26 T cell receptor beta chains below, sequenced in a study of blood T cell repertoires in COVID-19 (dated by TCRdb to 2018 to 2020). The library was made by the immunoSEQ multiplex PCR assay. TCRdb holds this immuneACCESS table with in-frame rearrangements only. Some clones are missing; in checked studies, unresolved V genes explain under half, and the rest has no known cause. A total of 300,000 to 400,000 clones appear in this sample, 80% to 90% of them only once. The top ten hold approximately 3% of the sample. The sequencing sample was made of peripheral blood. The receptors come from a woman aged 25 to 39 with COVID-19, enrolled during active disease.

V usage is TRBV5-6 and J usage is TRBJ1-2; D may be TRBD1 (6 bases). This CDR3 region has 16 residues. Trimming removed 4 bases at V and 1 base at J, with 17 bases between. CDR1 SGHDT and CDR2 YYEEEE come from the germline V gene. The CDR3 DNA follows: TGTGCCAGCAGCCCCGTGACAGGAACATTTAACTATGGCTACACCTTC. Translated: CASSPVTGTFNYGYTF.

The V call is TRBV25-1, the J call TRBJ1-1; the D gene is possibly TRBD1 (5 bases). Between the trimmed V and J ends, which lost 2 bases and 7 bases, there was a span of 11 bases. The CDR3 consists of 13 residues. From germline, CDR1 is MGHDK and CDR2 SYGVNS. The CDR3 sequence is CASSEHVTGEAFF. In nucleotides, the CDR3 is TGTGCCAGCAGTGAACATGTCACAGGTGAAGCTTTCTTT.

V and J are TRBV10-2 and TRBJ2-7, with D possibly TRBD1 on 6 matching bases. The germline CDR1 and CDR2 sequences are WSHSY and SAAADI. The CDR3 covers 15 residues. Trimming stripped 10 bases from V and 5 bases from J, with 24 bases between. The CDR3 loop is CAIAVGTTLTDEQYF. In DNA form, the CDR3 reads TGCGCCATCGCGGTGGGGACAACCCTCACCGACGAGCAGTACTTC.

CDR3 in amino acids: CASAERGVPTDTQYF. Here the CDR3 DNA reads TGTGCCAGCGCGGAGCGGGGGGTACCCACAGATACGCAGTATTTT. V and J are TRBV7-2 and TRBJ2-3; 9 positions match TRBD2. V trimming: 8 bases; J trimming: 2 bases; junction bases outside the gene matches: 8. The germline gives CDR1 SGHTA, CDR2 FQGNSA. This CDR3 region has 15 residues. Full variable domain (rest looked up from reference TRBV7-2 and TRBJ2-3): GAGVSQSPSNKVTEKGKDVELRCDPISGHTALYWYRQSLGQGLEFLIYFQGNSAPDKSGLPSDRFSAERTGGSVSTLTIQRTQQEDSAVYLCASAERGVPTDTQYFGPGTRLTVL.

Comments on this clone: This same CDR3 is encoded by further DNA sequences in the sample. The chain has TRBV18 and TRBJ2-5; 9 nucleotides align to TRBD2. Germline assignment: CDR1 KGHSH and CDR2 LQKENI. V trimming: 6 bases; J trimming: 1 base; junction bases outside the gene matches: 3. The CDR3 runs to 14 residues. The CDR3 nucleotides read TGTGCCAGCTCGTCAGCGGGGGGCCAAGAGACCCAGTACTTC. Its protein product is CASSSAGGQETQYF.

This rearrangement joins TRBV24-1 to TRBJ2-1; possible D gene TRBD2, 5 bases. This CDR3 spans 14 amino acids. CDR1 and CDR2 from the germline V gene are KGHDR and SFDVKD. Trimming took off 7 bases at V and 4 bases at J, with 13 bases between the two ends. The CDR3 reads CATRSSGPYNEQFF. CDR3 sequence (DNA): TGTGCCACCAGGTCGAGCGGCCCATACAATGAGCAGTTCTTC.

The chain carries TRBV5-8 and TRBJ1-5; no firm D call. The germline gives CDR1 SGHTS, CDR2 YDEGEE. This CDR3 comprises 12 residues. V was pared by 0 bases and J by 6 bases, with 4 bases between. As DNA, the CDR3 is TGTGCCAGCAGCTTGGCGAGTCAGCCCCAGCATTTT. It translates to CASSLASQPQHF.

The J gene is TRBJ2-2, the V gene TRBV27; the match to TRBD1 covers 9 bases. CDR3 length: 17 amino acids. J lost 2 bases, V lost 4 bases, and 8 bases had no gene match. The germline V gene encodes CDR1 MNHEY and CDR2 SMNVEV (reference sequence). The CDR3 DNA is TGTGCCAGCAGTTGGGGGACAGGGAGAGAAAACACCGGGGAGCTGTTTTTT. This sequence encodes CASSWGTGRENTGELFF.

This clone was seen a handful of times. CDR3 in DNA: TGTGCCATCAGTGATGGGAGGAGGGCCACTGAAGCTTTCTTT. Residues: CAISDGRRATEAFF. The V and J genes are TRBV10-3 and TRBJ1-1; the D is unclear. V was shortened by 3 bases and J by 4 bases, with 12 bases between the two germline ends. CDR3 length: 14 amino acids. In germline, CDR1 is ENHRY, CDR2 SYGVKD.

Remarks on this clone: Distinct nucleotide sequences in the sample also encode this CDR3. V and J are TRBV6-5 and TRBJ1-1; D is perhaps TRBD1 (5 bases). Germline V gives CDR1 MNHEY, CDR2 SVGAGI. CDR3 length equals 13 residues. With 5 bases removed from V and 0 bases from J, the gap between germline ends came to 7 bases. The CDR3 region has the DNA TGTGCCAGCAGTACAGGAATGAACACTGAAGCTTTCTTT. It encodes CASSTGMNTEAFF.

The chain joins TRBV2 to TRBJ1-5; D is possibly TRBD1 (5 bases). The ends were cut back, 8 bases at V and 4 bases at J, with 12 bases in the middle. This CDR3 region has 13 residues. The V gene's germline CDR1 is SNHLY and CDR2 FYNNEI. The CDR3 region has the DNA TGTGCCAGCGGTAGGGGTTGGAATCAGCCCCAGCATTTT. Protein product: CASGRGWNQPQHF.

This chain joins TRBV19 and TRBJ2-7; no reliable D call. The CDR3 loop spans 15 amino acids. V was pared by 5 bases and J by 3 bases, with 17 bases between. Germline CDR1 LNHDA, CDR2 SQIVND (reference sequence). DNA of the CDR3: TGTGCCAGTAGTTCACGACAAGGTCGTGGCTACGAGCAGTACTTC. Its protein is CASSSRQGRGYEQYF.

In its sample, this clone was seen once. The chain recombines TRBV2 with TRBJ2-7; TRBD1 matches 11 bases. With 10 bases clipped from V and 4 bases from J, the junction kept 3 bases outside the gene matches. Germline lookup yields CDR1 SNHLY and CDR2 FYNNEI. The CDR3 covers 12 residues. In DNA form, the CDR3 reads TGTGCCACCAGGGACAGGGGGTACGAGCAGTACTTC. Encoded protein: CATRDRGYEQYF.

This sequence joins TRBV3-1 (or the pseudogene TRBV3-2) and TRBJ2-7; 11 bases align to TRBD2. Trimming cost V 3 bases and J 4 bases; bases outside gene matches: 5. Per the germline V gene, CDR1 is LGHDT and CDR2 is YNNKEL (reference sequence). The CDR3 contains 15 residues. CDR3 in DNA: TGTGCCAGCAGCCAGGGACTAGCGGCCCTATACGAGCAGTACGTC. Its protein product is CASSQGLAALYEQYV.

The chain combines TRBV24-1 with TRBJ2-5; the D gene is possibly TRBD2 (5 bases). V was pared by 4 bases and J by 2 bases, with 13 bases between. This CDR3 spans 15 amino acids. Germline assignment: CDR1 KGHDR and CDR2 SFDVKD. This CDR3 reads CATSDHETGQETQYF. The CDR3 region has the DNA TGTGCCACCAGTGACCACGAAACGGGGCAAGAGACCCAGTACTTC.

This chain links TRBV7-8 with TRBJ2-1, with D tentatively TRBD2 (5 bases). The CDR3 length is 14 residues. Looked up from germline, CDR1 is SGHVS and CDR2 is FQNEAQ. V lost 5 bases to trimming and J lost 3 bases, with 11 bases between them. The CDR3 reads CASSPRRDYNEQFF. The CDR3 nucleotides read TGTGCCAGCAGCCCACGACGGGACTACAATGAGCAGTTCTTC.

This CDR3 is CASRTSGGVYNEQFF. Written as DNA, the CDR3 is TGTGCCAGCAGAACTAGCGGGGGGGTCTACAATGAGCAGTTCTTC. The V and J genes are TRBV2 and TRBJ2-1; 13 nucleotides align to TRBD2. Losses at the gene ends were 6 bases for V and 3 bases for J; bases not matched to a gene: 2. CDR3 size: 15 residues. The V gene's germline CDR1 is SNHLY and CDR2 FYNNEI. Based on the CDR3 plus reference TRBV2 and TRBJ2-1, the full variable domain is EPEVTQTPSHQVTQMGQEVILRCVPISNHLYFYWYRQILGQKVEFLVSFYNNEISEKSEIFDDQFSVERPDGSNFTLKIRSTKLEDSAMYFCASRTSGGVYNEQFFGPGTRLTVL.

The chain links TRBV7-8 to TRBJ2-4, with TRBD1 identical over 10 bases. Losses at the gene ends were 3 bases for V and 0 bases for J; bases not matched to a gene: 11. CDR1 and CDR2 (germline): SGHVS, FQNEAQ. The CDR3 sequence is 19 residues long. This chain's CDR3 is CASSFRDRGGVGAKNIQYF. In nucleotides, the CDR3 is TGTGCCAGCAGCTTTCGGGACAGGGGTGGGGTGGGAGCCAAAAACATTCAGTACTTC.

This chain links TRBV5-5 with TRBJ1-4; weak D call: TRBD1 (5 bases). The CDR3 contains 13 residues. V lost 1 base and J lost 8, with 9 bases in between. The germline V gene has CDR1 SGHKS and CDR2 YYEKEE (reference sequence). The DNA of the CDR3 is TGTGCCAGCAGCTTGACAGGTGGGGAAAAACTGTTTTTT. Amino acids: CASSLTGGEKLFF.

The chain carries TRBV19 and TRBJ1-2, with D possibly matching TRBD1 (5 bases). Germline CDR1 LNHDA, CDR2 SQIVND (reference sequence). The CDR3 is 14 amino acids. V was clipped by 6 bases and J by 1 base, with 12 bases between them. The CDR3 DNA reads as TGTGCCAGTAGCAACTACGACAGTAACTATGGCTACACCTTC. As protein: CASSNYDSNYGYTF.

As for this clone: A junction boundary mismatches the germline segment, possibly from a read error. This chain connects TRBV5-1 to TRBJ2-1, with 12 bases aligning to TRBD2. CDR3 length equals 21 residues. Germline loops: CDR1 SGHRS, CDR2 YFSETQ. This chain's CDR3 is CASSLSGSSGGAGPSYNEQFF. CDR3 nucleotides: TGTGCCAGCAGCTTGTCGGGCTCTAGCGGGGGGGCCGGGCCCTCCTACAATGAGCAGTTCTTC. Together with reference TRBV5-1 and TRBJ2-1, the CDR3 gives the full variable domain: KAGVTQTPRYLIKTRGQQVTLSCSPISGHRSVSWYQQTPGQGLQFLFEYFSETQRNKGNFPGRFSGRQFSNSRSEMNVSTLELGDSALYLCASSLSGSSGGAGPSYNEQFFGPGTRLTVL.

This clone has a handful of counts. The gene calls are TRBV6-4 and TRBJ1-2, with D possibly matching TRBD1 (6 bases). Germline lookup yields CDR1 MRHNA and CDR2 SNTAGT. The CDR3 length is 15 residues. The V gene lost 0 bases and the J gene lost 4 bases, with 12 bases spanning the gap. The CDR3 DNA sequence: TGTGCCAGCAGTGACTCGACAGGCCTCGCCTATGGCTACACCTTC. This translates into CASSDSTGLAYGYTF.

The chain joins TRBV11-3 to TRBJ1-3, with D tentatively TRBD1 (5 bases). V lost 5 bases to trimming and J lost 2 bases, with 19 bases between them. From germline, CDR1 is SGHNT and CDR2 YENEEA. The CDR3 runs to 17 residues. DNA for the CDR3: TGTGCCAGCAGCCCGTTGCCAGGGCGGGATCCTGGAAACACCATATATTTT. Encoded protein: CASSPLPGRDPGNTIYF.

This clone was recorded a few times. This rearrangement joins TRBV6-1 to TRBJ1-1; a weak D match, TRBD1 (5 bases). Trimming cost V 0 bases and J 7 bases, with 12 bases left between them. CDR3 length: 14 amino acids. Germline V gene lookup returns CDR1 MNHNS and CDR2 SASEGT. The CDR3 sequence is CASSEAAGIGEAFF. The CDR3 DNA is TGTGCCAGCAGTGAAGCCGCAGGGATTGGTGAAGCTTTCTTT.

The chain couples TRBV12-3 or TRBV12-4 to TRBJ2-5; D is unclear. V gave up 3 bases and J gave up 5 bases, with 10 bases separating them. CDR3 length equals 13 residues. In DNA form, the CDR3 reads TGTGCCAGCAGTTTTTTGCCGCGGGAGACCCAGTACTTC. Translated: CASSFLPRETQYF.

The gene calls are TRBV13 and TRBJ2-3; D may be TRBD1 (5 bases). CDR3 length: 16 amino acids. The V end lost 2 bases, the J end lost 5 bases, and 17 bases lay between the germline ends. Germline CDR1 and CDR2: PRHDT and FYEKMQ (reference sequence). The CDR3 DNA is TGTGCCAGCAGCTTATATTTGGAAGTGGGGCAAGATACGCAGTATTTT. It translates to CASSLYLEVGQDTQYF.